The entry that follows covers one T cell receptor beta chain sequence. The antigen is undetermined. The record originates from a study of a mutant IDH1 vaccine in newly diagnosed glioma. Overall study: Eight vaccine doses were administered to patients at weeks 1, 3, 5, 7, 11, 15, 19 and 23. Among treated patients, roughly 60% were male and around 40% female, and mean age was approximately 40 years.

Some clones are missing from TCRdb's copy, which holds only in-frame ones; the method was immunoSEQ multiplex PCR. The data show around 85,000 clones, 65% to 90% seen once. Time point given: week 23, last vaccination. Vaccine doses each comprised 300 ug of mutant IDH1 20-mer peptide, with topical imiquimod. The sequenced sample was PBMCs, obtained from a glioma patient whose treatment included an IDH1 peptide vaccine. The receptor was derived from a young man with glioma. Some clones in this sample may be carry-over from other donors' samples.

CDR3 amino acids: CASSPVDSRAYEQYF. In DNA, the CDR3 is TGCGCCAGCAGCCCGGTGGACTCCCGAGCCTACGAGCAGTACTTC. This sequence joins TRBV5-1 and TRBJ2-5; tentatively, D is TRBD2 (5 bases). The J call may be incorrect, as the DNA end agrees better with TRBJ2-7. The CDR3 extends over 15 amino acids. The V gene's germline CDR1 is SGHRS and CDR2 YFSETQ.